Following are 17 T cell receptor beta chains from one sample sequenced in a study of shared clonotypes between healthy human individuals. The repertoire was sequenced with immunoSEQ multiplex PCR; TCRdb's copy has only in-frame clones and lacks some. The sample lists some 2.4 million clones; under 95% were seen once. Sequenced sample: naive CD4+ T cells from PBMCs. Specified subset: CD45RA+ positively selected. Receptor source: a man in his late teens or twenties in good health. Some clones in this sample may be carry-over from other donors' samples.

The chain carries TRBV30 and TRBJ1-2; 7 bases fit TRBD1. In germline, CDR1 is GTSNPN, CDR2 SVGIG (reference sequence). Trimming cost V 2 bases and J 5 bases; bases outside gene matches: 8. The CDR3 contains 14 residues. The CDR3 DNA follows: TGTGCCTGGAGTAGACAGGGCGAAGGGTATGGCTACACCTTC. This sequence encodes CAWSRQGEGYGYTF.

V and J are TRBV6-5 and TRBJ1-3, with D possibly TRBD1 on 5 matching bases. The V gene lost 0 bases and the J gene lost 3 bases, with 9 bases spanning the gap. The CDR3 is made up of 15 amino acids. Germline CDR1 reads MNHEY; CDR2 reads SVGAGI. CDR3 in amino acids: CASSYSQGYGNTIYF. In nucleotides, the CDR3 is TGTGCCAGCAGTTACTCTCAGGGATATGGAAACACCATATATTTT.

This clone came up a few times. V gene TRBV30 combines with J gene TRBJ1-1; D is ambiguous. The CDR3 has 12 amino acids. Trimming cost V 5 bases and J 6 bases, with 13 bases left between them. Germline assignment: CDR1 GTSNPN and CDR2 SVGIG (reference sequence). Written as DNA, the CDR3 is TGTGCCTGGGTGGGGATTTATGCTGAAGCTTTCTTT. As protein: CAWVGIYAEAFF.

The chain employs TRBV7-9 and TRBJ2-2; a weak D match, TRBD2 (5 bases). V was trimmed by 8 bases and J by 6 bases, leaving 16 bases between them. Germline CDR1 and CDR2: SEHNR and FQNEAQ (reference sequence). The CDR3 is 14 residues long. The CDR3 region is CASAPPLEAGELFF. CDR3 DNA sequence: TGTGCCAGCGCGCCACCGTTGGAGGCCGGGGAGCTGTTTTTT.

This clone has a handful of counts. The J gene is TRBJ1-2, the V gene TRBV28; D is unclear. The ends were cut back, 3 bases at V and 8 bases at J, with 10 bases in the middle. CDR3 length: 12 amino acids. CDR1 MDHEN and CDR2 SYDVKM come from the germline V gene. The CDR3 sequence is CASSFPLAGYTF. DNA for the CDR3: TGTGCCAGCAGTTTCCCATTAGCGGGCTACACCTTC.

The chain carries TRBV5-4 and TRBJ2-1; no reliable D call. This CDR3 comprises 16 residues. Trimming stripped 0 bases from V and 7 bases from J, with 17 bases between. Germline lookup yields CDR1 SGHNT and CDR2 YYREEE (reference sequence). The CDR3 bases are TGTGCCAGCAGCTTGGGAGCCAGAGGTGTGGAGAATGAGCAGTTCTTC. It yields the protein CASSLGARGVENEQFF.

On this clone: Other DNA sequences within the sample encode an identical CDR3. The chain uses TRBV7-3 and TRBJ2-5; D possibly corresponds to TRBD2 (6 bases). Germline values: CDR1 SGHTA, CDR2 FQGTGA. CDR3 size: 13 residues. With 3 bases removed from V and 4 bases from J, the gap between germline ends came to 9 bases. The CDR3 loop is CASSLRGGETQYF. CDR3 DNA sequence: TGTGCCAGCAGCTTGAGGGGAGGAGAGACCCAGTACTTC.

Turning to this clone: The same CDR3 can be traced to other DNA sequences in this sample. The chain joins TRBV19 to TRBJ1-1; the D gene is possibly TRBD1 (5 bases). Trimming pared 4 bases from V and 3 bases from J, leaving 9 bases between. The germline CDR1 and CDR2 sequences are LNHDA and SQIVND (reference sequence). CDR3 size: 13 residues. CDR3 sequence reads: CASSNRGDTEAFF. The CDR3 DNA sequence: TGTGCCAGTAGTAATAGGGGAGACACTGAAGCTTTCTTT.

Comment on this clone: Other DNA sequences of this sample code for an identical CDR3. CDR3 nucleotide sequence: TGTGCCAGCAGCTTACGGGAGACCCAGTACTTC. Translating it yields CASSLRETQYF. J is TRBJ2-5 and V is TRBV13, with D hard to call. Per the germline V gene, CDR1 is PRHDT and CDR2 is FYEKMQ (reference sequence). V was cut by 2 bases and J by 5 bases, with 3 bases left in between. The CDR3 has 11 amino acids.

About this clone: The sample contains more than one DNA sequence encoding this CDR3. The V and J genes are TRBV5-1 and TRBJ2-2; D unresolved. In germline, CDR1 is SGHRS, CDR2 YFSETQ. This CDR3 has 13 residues. The ends were cut back, 2 bases at V and 6 bases at J, with 8 bases in the middle. The CDR3 sequence: CASSLVGSGELFF. The CDR3, as DNA: TGCGCCAGCAGCTTAGTGGGATCCGGGGAGCTGTTTTTT.

This chain joins TRBV11-2 and TRBJ1-1; TRBD1 agrees at 7 bases. Germline V gene sequence: CDR1 SGHAT, CDR2 FQNNGV. The V gene end was trimmed by 2 bases and the J gene end by 4 bases; junction bases not matched to a gene: 4. There are 14 residues in the CDR3. The CDR3 is CASSLTPGGTEAFF. DNA of the CDR3: TGTGCCAGCAGCTTAACCCCAGGGGGCACTGAAGCTTTCTTT.

The chain uses TRBV12-5 and TRBJ1-3; D call uncertain. V was cut by 8 bases and J by 2 bases, with 13 bases left in between. Looked up from germline, CDR1 is LGHNT and CDR2 is FRNRAP. CDR3 length: 14 amino acids. The CDR3, as DNA: TGTGCTAGTTCGACCTCCGGGGCTGGAAACACCATATATTTT. Its translation: CASSTSGAGNTIYF.

The chain carries TRBV6-6 and TRBJ2-1; D not resolved. CDR3 length equals 14 residues. The V end was cut by 2 bases, the J end by 2 bases, with 7 bases between. The germline gives CDR1 MNHNY, CDR2 SVGAGI (reference sequence). In DNA form, the CDR3 reads TGTGCCAGCAGTTACAGGGCCGCCTACAATGAGCAGTTCTTC. Encoded protein: CASSYRAAYNEQFF.

This rearrangement joins TRBV18 to TRBJ2-1, with 7 bases that match TRBD1. J was trimmed by 5 bases and V by 6 bases; bases with no gene match: 13. CDR1 and CDR2 (germline): KGHSH, LQKENI. The CDR3 consists of 16 residues. DNA of the CDR3: TGTGCCAGCTCCCTAGATTACGGGACAGTTAACAATGAGCAGTTCTTC. Its translation: CASSLDYGTVNNEQFF.

V and J are TRBV21-1 and TRBJ2-1; TRBD2 is the table's D call and was not checked against the DNA. TRBV21-1 counts as a pseudogene. The CDR3 is 13 residues long. The CDR3 protein is CASSRKLYNEQFF. CDR3 nucleotides: TGTGCCAGCAGTCGAAAACTATACAATGAGCAGTTCTTC.

The chain couples TRBV28 to TRBJ2-6; D uncertain. Germline CDR1 reads MDHEN; CDR2 reads SYDVKM. V was cut by 4 bases and J by 0 bases, with 10 bases left in between. The CDR3 sequence is 16 residues long. In nucleotides, the CDR3 is TGTGCCAGCAGTTCCACCGATGCCTCTGGGGCCAACGTCCTGACTTTC. It encodes CASSSTDASGANVLTF.

V usage is TRBV7-9 and J usage is TRBJ2-7, with D unclear. The germline V and J ends were trimmed by 1 base and 6 bases, with 4 bases remaining between them. The V gene's germline CDR1 is SEHNR and CDR2 FQNEAQ (reference sequence). CDR3 length: 11 amino acids. CDR3 amino acids: CASSLVVEQYF. The CDR3 nucleotides read TGTGCCAGCAGCTTAGTGGTCGAGCAGTACTTC.